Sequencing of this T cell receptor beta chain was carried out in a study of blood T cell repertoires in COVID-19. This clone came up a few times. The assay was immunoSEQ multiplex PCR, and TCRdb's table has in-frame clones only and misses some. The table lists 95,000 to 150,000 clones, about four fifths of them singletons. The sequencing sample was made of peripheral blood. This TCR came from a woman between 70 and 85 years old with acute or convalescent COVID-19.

The CDR3 loop is CASSTGSSNNQPQHF. Here the CDR3 DNA reads TGTGCCAGCAGCACAGGGTCATCCAACAATCAGCCCCAGCATTTT. The chain employs TRBV9 and TRBJ1-5; tentatively, D is TRBD1 (6 bases). The CDR3 length is 15 residues. Germline CDR1 is SGDLS and CDR2 is YYNGEE. V dropped 4 bases and J dropped 3 bases, with 14 bases sitting between them. Drawing the rest from reference TRBV9 and TRBJ1-5, the complete variable domain is DSGVTQTPKHLITATGQRVTLRCSPRSGDLSVYWYQQSLDQGLQFLIQYYNGEERAKGNILERFSAQQFPDLHSELNLSSLELGDSALYFCASSTGSSNNQPQHFGDGTRLSIL.